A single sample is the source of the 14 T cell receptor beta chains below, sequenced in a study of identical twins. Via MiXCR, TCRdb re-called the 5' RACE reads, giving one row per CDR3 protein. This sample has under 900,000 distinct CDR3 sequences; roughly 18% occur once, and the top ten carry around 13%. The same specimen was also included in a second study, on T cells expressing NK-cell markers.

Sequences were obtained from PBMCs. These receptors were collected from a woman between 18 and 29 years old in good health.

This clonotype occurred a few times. This CDR3 reads CASSIGGRAVNEQFF. The CDR3 bases are TGTGCCAGTAGTATCGGAGGGAGGGCCGTGAATGAGCAGTTCTTC. The chain has TRBV19 and TRBJ2-1, with 7 bases that match TRBD2. The V segment lost 3 bases and the J segment 7 bases; nucleotides outside the gene matches: 9. CDR3 size: 15 residues. Germline assignment: CDR1 LNHDA and CDR2 SQIVND (reference sequence).

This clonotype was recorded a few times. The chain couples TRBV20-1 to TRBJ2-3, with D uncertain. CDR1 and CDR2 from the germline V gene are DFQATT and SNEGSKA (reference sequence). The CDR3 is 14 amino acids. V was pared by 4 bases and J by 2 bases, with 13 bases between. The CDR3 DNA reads TGCAGTGCTACCGGGCAGGTTCCCACAGATACGCAGTATTTT. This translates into CSATGQVPTDTQYF.

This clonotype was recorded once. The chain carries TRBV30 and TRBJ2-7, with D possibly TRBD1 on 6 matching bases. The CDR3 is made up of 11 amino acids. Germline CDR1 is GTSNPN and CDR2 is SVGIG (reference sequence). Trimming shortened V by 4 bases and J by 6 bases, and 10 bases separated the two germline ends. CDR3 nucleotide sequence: TGTGCCTGGACGGAAGGGGGCGAGCAGTACTTC. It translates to CAWTEGGEQYF.

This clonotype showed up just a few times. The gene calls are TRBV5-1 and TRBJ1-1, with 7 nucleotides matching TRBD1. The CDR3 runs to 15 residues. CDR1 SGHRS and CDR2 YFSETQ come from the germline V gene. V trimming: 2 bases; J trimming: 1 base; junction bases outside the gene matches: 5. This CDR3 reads CASSFLTGSNTEAFF. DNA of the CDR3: TGCGCCAGCAGCTTCCTGACAGGGTCGAACACTGAAGCTTTCTTT.

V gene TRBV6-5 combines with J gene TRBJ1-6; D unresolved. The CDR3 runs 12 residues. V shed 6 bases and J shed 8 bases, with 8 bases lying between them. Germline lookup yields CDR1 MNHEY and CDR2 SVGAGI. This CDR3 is CASRLDYSPLHF. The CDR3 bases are TGTGCCAGCAGATTAGACTATTCACCCCTCCACTTT.

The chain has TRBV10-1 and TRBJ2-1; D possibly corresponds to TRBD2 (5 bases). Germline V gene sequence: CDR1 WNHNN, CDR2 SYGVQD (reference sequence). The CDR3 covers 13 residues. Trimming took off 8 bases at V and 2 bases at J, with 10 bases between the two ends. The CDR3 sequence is CASLALTYNEQFF. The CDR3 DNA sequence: TGCGCCAGCTTAGCGCTGACCTACAATGAGCAGTTCTTC.

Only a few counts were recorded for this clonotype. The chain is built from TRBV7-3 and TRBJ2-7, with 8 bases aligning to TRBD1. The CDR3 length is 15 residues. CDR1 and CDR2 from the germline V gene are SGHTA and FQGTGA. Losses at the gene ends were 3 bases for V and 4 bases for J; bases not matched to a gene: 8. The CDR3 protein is CASSLRQGIEYEQYF. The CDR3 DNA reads TGTGCCAGCAGCTTGAGACAGGGGATCGAGTACGAGCAGTACTTC.

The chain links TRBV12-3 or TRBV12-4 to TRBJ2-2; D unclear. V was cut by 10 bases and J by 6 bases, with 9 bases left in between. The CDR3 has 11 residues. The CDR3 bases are TGTGCCACTGGTGGGGCCGGGGAGCTGTTTTTT. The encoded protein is CATGGAGELFF.

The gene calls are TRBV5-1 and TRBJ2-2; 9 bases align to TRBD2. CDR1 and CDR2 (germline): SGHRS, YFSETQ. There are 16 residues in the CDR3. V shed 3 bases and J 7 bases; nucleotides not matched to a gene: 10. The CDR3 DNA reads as TGCGCCAGCAGCTCTGATAGCGGGGGCGCAGGCGGGGAGCTGTTTTTT. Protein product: CASSSDSGGAGGELFF.

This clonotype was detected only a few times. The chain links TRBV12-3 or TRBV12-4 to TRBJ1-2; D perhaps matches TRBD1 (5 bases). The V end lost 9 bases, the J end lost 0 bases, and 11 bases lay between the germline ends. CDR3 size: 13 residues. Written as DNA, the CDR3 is TGTGCCAGTTATGGGGGGGCTAACTATGGCTACACCTTC. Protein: CASYGGANYGYTF.

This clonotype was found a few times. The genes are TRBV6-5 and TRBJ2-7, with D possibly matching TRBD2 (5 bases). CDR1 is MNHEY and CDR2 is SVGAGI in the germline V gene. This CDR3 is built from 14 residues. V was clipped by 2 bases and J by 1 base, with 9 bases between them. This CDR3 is CASSYAGQSYEQYF. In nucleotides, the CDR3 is TGTGCCAGCAGTTACGCGGGCCAATCCTACGAGCAGTACTTC.

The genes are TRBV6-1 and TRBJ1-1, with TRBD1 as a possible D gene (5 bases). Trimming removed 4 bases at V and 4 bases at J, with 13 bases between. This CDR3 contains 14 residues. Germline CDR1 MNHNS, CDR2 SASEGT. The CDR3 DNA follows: TGTGCCAGCAGTGGGGACGTTGAACGCACTGAAGCTTTCTTT. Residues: CASSGDVERTEAFF.

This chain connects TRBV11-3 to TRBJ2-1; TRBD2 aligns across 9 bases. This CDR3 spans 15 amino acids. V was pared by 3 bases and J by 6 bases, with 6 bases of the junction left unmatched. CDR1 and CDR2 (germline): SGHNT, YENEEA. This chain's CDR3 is CASSFSGGSGNEQFF. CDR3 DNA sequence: TGTGCCAGCAGCTTTAGCGGGGGCTCAGGCAATGAGCAGTTCTTC.

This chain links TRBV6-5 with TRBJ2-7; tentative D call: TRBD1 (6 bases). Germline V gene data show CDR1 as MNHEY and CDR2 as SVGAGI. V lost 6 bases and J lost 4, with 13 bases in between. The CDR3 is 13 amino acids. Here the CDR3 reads CASRLTRGYEQYF. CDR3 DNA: TGTGCCAGCAGGTTAACTAGGGGGTACGAGCAGTACTTC.